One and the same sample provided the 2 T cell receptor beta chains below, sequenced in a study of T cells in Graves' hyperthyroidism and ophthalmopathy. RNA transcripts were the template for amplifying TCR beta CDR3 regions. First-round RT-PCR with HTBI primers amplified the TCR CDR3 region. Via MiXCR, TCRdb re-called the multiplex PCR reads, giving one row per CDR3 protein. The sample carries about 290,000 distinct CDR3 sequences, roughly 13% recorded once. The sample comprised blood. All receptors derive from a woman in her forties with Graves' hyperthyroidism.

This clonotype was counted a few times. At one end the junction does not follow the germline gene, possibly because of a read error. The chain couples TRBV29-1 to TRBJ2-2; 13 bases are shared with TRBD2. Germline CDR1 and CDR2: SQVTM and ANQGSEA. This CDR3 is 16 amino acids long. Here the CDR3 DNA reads TGCAGCGTCTTGGGACTAGCGGGATCGAACACCGGGGAGCCGTTTTTT. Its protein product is CSVLGLAGSNTGEPFF.

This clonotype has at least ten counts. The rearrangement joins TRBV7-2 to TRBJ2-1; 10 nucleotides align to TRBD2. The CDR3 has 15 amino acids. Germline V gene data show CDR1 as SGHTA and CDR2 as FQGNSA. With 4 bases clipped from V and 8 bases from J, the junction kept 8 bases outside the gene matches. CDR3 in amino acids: CASSSGLAGVDEQFF. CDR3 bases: TGTGCCAGCAGCTCCGGGCTAGCGGGAGTGGATGAGCAGTTCTTC.